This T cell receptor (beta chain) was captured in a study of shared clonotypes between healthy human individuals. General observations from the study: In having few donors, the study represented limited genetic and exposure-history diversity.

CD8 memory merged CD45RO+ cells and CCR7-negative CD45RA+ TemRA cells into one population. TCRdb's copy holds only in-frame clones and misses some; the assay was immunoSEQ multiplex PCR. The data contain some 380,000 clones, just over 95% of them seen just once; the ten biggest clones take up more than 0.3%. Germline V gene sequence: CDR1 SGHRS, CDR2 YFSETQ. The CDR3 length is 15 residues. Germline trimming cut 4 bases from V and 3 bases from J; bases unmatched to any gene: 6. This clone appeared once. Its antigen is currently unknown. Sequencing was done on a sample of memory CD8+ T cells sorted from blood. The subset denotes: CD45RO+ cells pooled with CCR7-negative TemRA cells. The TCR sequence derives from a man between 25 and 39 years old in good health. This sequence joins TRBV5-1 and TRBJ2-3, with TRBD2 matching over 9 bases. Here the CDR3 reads CASSRTSEKTDTQYF. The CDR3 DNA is TGCGCCAGCAGCAGGACTAGCGAGAAGACAGATACGCAGTATTTT. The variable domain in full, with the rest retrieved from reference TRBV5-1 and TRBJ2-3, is KAGVTQTPRYLIKTRGQQVTLSCSPISGHRSVSWYQQTPGQGLQFLFEYFSETQRNKGNFPGRFSGRQFSNSRSEMNVSTLELGDSALYLCASSRTSEKTDTQYFGPGTRLTVL.